This T cell receptor beta chain was identified during a study of T cells in Graves' hyperthyroidism and ophthalmopathy. Whole-study results and caveats: The model anticipated ophthalmopathy a median approximately 6.7 months pre-onset.

Ten or more counts support this clonotype. The antigen remains unidentified. V was shortened by 5 bases and J by 2 bases, with 9 bases between the two germline ends. Germline CDR1 and CDR2: SEHNR and FQNEAQ (reference sequence). The CDR3 extends over 13 amino acids. Regions amplified from RNA transcripts were the TCR beta CDR3 regions. The HTBI primer set drove a first-round RT-PCR of the TCR CDR3. MiXCR was run by TCRdb on the multiplex PCR reads, yielding one entry per CDR3 protein. The sample includes 550,000 to 650,000 distinct CDR3 sequences, around 15% of them seen just once. V usage is TRBV7-9 and J usage is TRBJ1-2; no firm D call. The receptor comes from a woman between 40 and 55 years old with Graves' hyperthyroidism. The sequenced sample consisted of blood. The CDR3 is CASSVDVNYGYTF. CDR3 coding DNA: TGTGCCAGCAGCGTGGACGTCAACTATGGCTACACCTTC.